A single sample gave rise to the 5 T cell receptor beta chains below, sequenced in a study of cytomegalovirus exposure and HLA in healthy donors. Use of 60 Vbeta and 13 Jbeta primers characterized the PCR. Assay: immunoSEQ multiplex PCR; the TCRdb copy retains only in-frame clones and omits some. The table includes about 130,000 clones, roughly three quarters detected once. The sequenced sample consisted of PBMCs. The source of these receptors is a man between 18 and 29 years old in good health and CMV-seronegative.

The V and J genes are TRBV5-1 and TRBJ2-3; D may be TRBD1 (6 bases). CDR1 and CDR2 from the germline V gene are SGHRS and YFSETQ. The CDR3 spans 15 residues. V dropped 0 bases and J dropped 0 bases, with 8 bases sitting between them. The chain's CDR3 is CASSLVQGSTDTQYF. The CDR3 DNA reads as TGCGCCAGCAGCTTGGTACAGGGCAGCACAGATACGCAGTATTTT.

The chain links TRBV15 to TRBJ2-1; 8 positions match TRBD2. Per germline, CDR1 LNHNV and CDR2 YYDKDF (reference sequence). J was trimmed by 5 bases and V by 8 bases; bases with no gene match: 14. The CDR3 is made up of 16 amino acids. The CDR3 reads CATHQRVAGTDNEQFF. In DNA, the CDR3 is TGTGCCACCCATCAACGGGTAGCGGGAACGGACAATGAGCAGTTCTTC.

V usage is TRBV7-2 and J usage is TRBJ2-7; D remains ambiguous. V was pared by 3 bases and J by 4 bases, with 7 bases between. CDR3 length equals 12 residues. CDR1 and CDR2 (germline): SGHTA, FQGNSA. The CDR3 nucleotides read TGTGCCAGCAGCTTGTGGCCTTACGAGCAGTACTTC. As protein: CASSLWPYEQYF.

V usage is TRBV6-5 and J usage is TRBJ2-3; 10 bases line up with TRBD1. The CDR3 contains 14 residues. From germline, CDR1 is MNHEY and CDR2 SVGAGI. Trimming took 10 bases from V and 3 from J; bases not matched to a gene: 7. The CDR3 spells CATVRQGATDTQYF. DNA for the CDR3: TGTGCCACCGTCAGACAGGGGGCGACAGATACGCAGTATTTT.

The DNA of the CDR3 is TGTGCCAGCAGCGTAGCTACTAGCGGGAGGTTCGACTCCTACAATGAGCAGTTCTTC. Protein product: CASSVATSGRFDSYNEQFF. The V and J genes are TRBV9 and TRBJ2-1, with TRBD2 matching 12 bases. The CDR3 runs to 19 residues. V dropped 0 bases and J dropped 0; count of bases not matched to a gene: 7. Germline V CDR1 and CDR2: SGDLS, YYNGEE.